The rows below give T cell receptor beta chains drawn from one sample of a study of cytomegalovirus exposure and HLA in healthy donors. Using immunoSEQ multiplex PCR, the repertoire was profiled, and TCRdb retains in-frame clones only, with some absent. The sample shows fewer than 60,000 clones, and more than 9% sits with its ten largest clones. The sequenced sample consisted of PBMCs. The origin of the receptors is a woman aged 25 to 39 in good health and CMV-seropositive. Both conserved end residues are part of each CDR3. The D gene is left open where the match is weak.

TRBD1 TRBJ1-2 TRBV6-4 CASSRDRARYGYTF TGTGCCAGCAGTAGGGACAGGGCAAGGTATGGCTACACCTTC
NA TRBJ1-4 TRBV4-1 CASSQVAQGKLFF TGCGCCAGCAGCCAAGTTGCACAGGGAAAACTGTTTTTT
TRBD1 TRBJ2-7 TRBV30 CAWRGTGNVYEQYF TGTGCCTGGAGGGGGACAGGAAATGTTTACGAGCAGTACTTC
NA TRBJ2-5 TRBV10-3 CAIRSGENPQETQYF TGTGCCATCAGGTCAGGGGAGAATCCACAAGAGACCCAGTACTTC
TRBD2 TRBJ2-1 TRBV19 CASTTKRGELNEQFF TGTGCCAGTACTACGAAGCGGGGGGAACTCAATGAGCAGTTCTTC
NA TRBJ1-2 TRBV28 CASSNPSGGYTF TGTGCCAGCAGCAACCCCTCCGGGGGCTACACCTTC
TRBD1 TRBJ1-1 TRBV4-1 CASSQGTGENTEAFF TGCGCCAGCAGCCAAGGGACAGGAGAGAACACTGAAGCTTTCTTT
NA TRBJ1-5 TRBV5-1 CASSLMYNQPQHF TGCGCCAGCAGCTTGATGTACAATCAGCCCCAGCATTTT
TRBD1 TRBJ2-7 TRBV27 CASSFLPGQGAYEQYF TGTGCCAGCAGCTTTCTTCCGGGACAGGGAGCCTACGAGCAGTACTTC
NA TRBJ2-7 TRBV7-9 CASSPRGYEQYF TGTGCCAGCAGCCCAAGAGGCTACGAGCAGTACTTC
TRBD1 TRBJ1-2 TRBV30 CAWTPDRVGYGYTF TGTGCCTGGACCCCGGACAGGGTGGGCTATGGCTACACCTTC
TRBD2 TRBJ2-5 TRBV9 CASSVGTSGGIRETQYF TGTGCCAGCAGCGTAGGGACTAGCGGGGGGATAAGGGAGACCCAGTACTTC
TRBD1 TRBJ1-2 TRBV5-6 CASSPDRVYGYTF TGTGCCAGCAGCCCAGACAGGGTTTATGGCTACACCTTC
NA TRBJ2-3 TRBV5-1 CASSPRTGSTDTQYF TGCGCCAGCAGCCCGCGGACTGGAAGCACAGATACGCAGTATTTT
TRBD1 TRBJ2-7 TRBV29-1 CSVEVGQGRNEQYF TGCAGCGTTGAGGTAGGACAGGGGAGGAACGAGCAGTACTTC
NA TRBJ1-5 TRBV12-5 CASGINQPQHF TGTGCTAGTGGTATAAATCAGCCCCAGCATTTT
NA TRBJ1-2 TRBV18 CASSPRDSSYGYTF TGTGCCAGCTCACCACGTGACAGCAGCTATGGCTACACCTTC
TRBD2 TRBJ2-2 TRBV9 CASSPSGRNPGELFF TGTGCCAGCAGCCCTAGCGGGAGGAACCCCGGGGAGCTGTTTTTT
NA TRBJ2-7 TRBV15 CATSRERLASEQYF TGTGCCACCAGCAGAGAGAGGCTAGCATCCGAGCAGTACTTC
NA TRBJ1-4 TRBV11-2 CASTTGGANEKLFF TGTGCCAGCACTACGGGGGGGGCGAATGAAAAACTGTTTTTT
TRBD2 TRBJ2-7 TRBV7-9 CASSGRLAGERRYEQYF TGTGCCAGCAGCGGACGACTAGCGGGAGAACGTCGGTACGAGCAGTACTTC
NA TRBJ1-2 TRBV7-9 CASSLARGTNYGYTF TGTGCCAGCAGCTTAGCGCGGGGGACTAACTATGGCTACACCTTC
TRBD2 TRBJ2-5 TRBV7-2 CASSNVLAGGETQYF TGTGCCAGCAGCAACGTACTAGCGGGGGGTGAGACCCAGTACTTC
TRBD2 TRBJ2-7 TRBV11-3 CASSALAGGPYEQYF TGTGCCAGCAGCGCACTAGCGGGAGGGCCGTACGAGCAGTACTTC
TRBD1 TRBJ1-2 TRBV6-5 CASRDRGRSNYGYTF TGTGCCAGCCGGGACAGGGGGCGTTCAAACTATGGCTACACCTTC
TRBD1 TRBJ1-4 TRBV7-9 CASSDTDRGTNEKLFF TGTGCCAGCAGTGATACTGACAGGGGCACTAATGAAAAACTGTTTTTT